This T cell receptor beta chain emerged from a study of T cell repertoires in cytomegalovirus infection. TCRdb analysed the reads with MiXCR anew, one entry per CDR3 protein. This sample yields approximately 190,000 distinct CDR3 sequences, of which about 28% are seen a single time; roughly 29% belongs to the top ten. Germline assignment: CDR1 SGHKS and CDR2 YYEKEE (reference sequence). The CDR3 loop spans 13 amino acids. Deletions cut 0 bases from V and 6 bases from J, with 7 bases between. This clonotype was recorded a few times. Sequencing was carried out using PBMCs. The V and J genes are TRBV5-5 and TRBJ1-5; no definite D call. The TCR comes from a human donor in good health (CMV status not recorded). Some clones in this sample may be carry-over from other donors' samples. CDR3 amino acids: CASSLEDRQPQHF. The DNA for the CDR3 is TGTGCCAGCAGCTTGGAGGACCGTCAGCCCCAGCATTTT.